The 19 T cell receptor beta chains below come from one sample, sequenced in a study of blood T cell repertoires in COVID-19. Some clones are missing from TCRdb's copy, which holds only in-frame ones; the method was immunoSEQ multiplex PCR. The table has approximately 31,000 clones, approximately 89% seen once; the top ten hold around 3.6%. Specimen: peripheral blood. These TCRs come from a man aged 55 to 70 with acute or convalescent COVID-19.

This sequence joins TRBV4-1 and TRBJ1-5; a possible D gene is TRBD1 (5 bases). This CDR3 spans 15 amino acids. Germline V gives CDR1 MGHRA, CDR2 YSYEKL. Between the trimmed V and J ends, which lost 8 bases and 2 bases, there was a span of 16 bases. CDR3 loop: CASEEPGGGNQPQHF. DNA for the CDR3: TGCGCCAGCGAGGAACCCGGAGGGGGCAATCAGCCCCAGCATTTT.

V is TRBV6-5 and J is TRBJ2-1, with D perhaps TRBD1 (5 bases). Germline values: CDR1 MNHEY, CDR2 SVGAGI. The V and J ends lost 6 bases and 6 bases respectively, with 18 bases between them. The CDR3 sequence is 15 residues long. The CDR3 DNA is TGTGCCAGCAGCCCGGCGGCAGGGATTCGCAATGAGCAGTTCTTC. Translating gives CASSPAAGIRNEQFF.

The rearrangement uses TRBV6-5 and TRBJ2-7; tentatively, D is TRBD1 (5 bases). Germline V CDR1 and CDR2: MNHEY, SVGAGI. The length of the CDR3 is 15 residues. V lost 0 bases and J 6 bases, leaving 15 bases between the germline ends. CDR3 protein: CASSYSTARVGEQYF. The CDR3 nucleotides read TGTGCCAGCAGTTACTCGACTGCCAGGGTCGGCGAGCAGTACTTC.

In this sample, this clone turned up once. V usage is TRBV14 and J usage is TRBJ1-2; D unclear. Germline V gives CDR1 SGHDN, CDR2 FVKESK. The length of the CDR3 is 13 residues. Trimming removed 0 bases from V and 8 bases from J, with 10 bases in between. The CDR3 loop reads CASSQDRGRGYTF. Written as DNA, the CDR3 is TGTGCCAGCAGCCAAGATCGAGGGAGAGGCTACACCTTC.

The chain carries TRBV7-9 and TRBJ2-1; TRBD2 matches at 12 bases. The V gene's germline CDR1 is SEHNR and CDR2 FQNEAQ (reference sequence). CDR3 length equals 15 residues. J was trimmed by 7 bases and V by 5 bases; bases with no gene match: 6. The CDR3 coding sequence is TGTGCCAGCAGCCCTAGCGGGAGGGCCAGGAATGAGCAGTTCTTC. Protein sequence: CASSPSGRARNEQFF.

The chain links TRBV13 to TRBJ2-7, with 10 bases fitting TRBD1. The junction had 6 bases not matched to a gene; V was cut back by 5 bases and J by 5 bases. The V gene's germline CDR1 is PRHDT and CDR2 FYEKMQ (reference sequence). The CDR3 spans 14 residues. CDR3 DNA: TGTGCCAGCAGCGCCCGGGACAGGGGACACGAGCAGTACGTC. It specifies CASSARDRGHEQYV.

The gene calls are TRBV5-1 and TRBJ1-1; D is perhaps TRBD1 (6 bases). Per germline, CDR1 SGHRS and CDR2 YFSETQ. The V gene lost 0 bases and the J gene lost 4 bases, with 10 bases spanning the gap. CDR3 length equals 14 residues. As DNA, the CDR3 is TGCGCCAGCAGCTTGGTGGCACAGGGCACTGAAGCTTTCTTT. It is translated as CASSLVAQGTEAFF.

The rearrangement joins TRBV29-1 to TRBJ2-1, with 10 positions matching TRBD2. The CDR3 consists of 14 residues. V gave up 8 bases and J gave up 10 bases; unmatched junction bases: 14. Germline V gene data show CDR1 as SQVTM and CDR2 as ANQGSEA. This CDR3 reads CSHSGTSDLGEQFF. In DNA, the CDR3 is TGCAGCCACTCGGGGACTAGCGACTTGGGAGAGCAGTTCTTC.

The gene calls are TRBV11-3 and TRBJ2-1, with D perhaps matching TRBD2 (6 bases). Germline CDR1 SGHNT, CDR2 YENEEA. The CDR3 is 13 residues long. V gave up 3 bases and J gave up 7 bases, with 10 bases separating them. The CDR3 protein is CASSFMTSNEQFF. As DNA, the CDR3 is TGTGCCAGCAGCTTCATGACTAGTAATGAGCAGTTCTTC. The full variable domain, with the rest looked up from reference TRBV11-3 and TRBJ2-1, is EAGVVQSPRYKIIEKKQPVAFWCNPISGHNTLYWYLQNLGQGPELLIRYENEEAVDDSQLPKDRFSAERLKGVDSTLKIQPAELGDSAVYLCASSFMTSNEQFFGPGTRLTVL.

The genes are TRBV30 and TRBJ1-1; D unclear. CDR1 and CDR2 from the germline V gene are GTSNPN and SVGIG (reference sequence). Trimming stripped 3 bases from V and 7 bases from J, with 6 bases between. This CDR3 contains 10 residues. CDR3 region: CAWSPNEAFF. CDR3 coding DNA: TGTGCCTGGAGCCCCAATGAAGCTTTCTTT.

A few counts support this clone. The J gene is TRBJ1-5, the V gene TRBV5-1, with 8 bases fitting TRBD1. Trimming at V came to 2 bases and at J to 7 bases, leaving 5 bases not matched to a gene. The CDR3 runs to 14 residues. Germline-derived CDR1 and CDR2 are SGHRS and YFSETQ. The chain's CDR3 is CASSLSGGDQPQHF. In DNA form, the CDR3 reads TGCGCCAGCAGCTTATCAGGGGGCGACCAGCCCCAGCATTTT.

In its sample, this clone was seen once. The chain carries TRBV3-1 (or the pseudogene TRBV3-2) and TRBJ2-1; 9 nucleotides line up with TRBD1. CDR3 size: 16 residues. Losses at the gene ends were 5 bases for V and 7 bases for J; bases not matched to a gene: 12. From germline, CDR1 is LGHDT and CDR2 YNNKEL (reference sequence). DNA for the CDR3: TGTGCCAGCAGCTCCCTGACAGGGGGATATGGGAATGAGCAGTTCTTC. Translation gives CASSSLTGGYGNEQFF.

This clone was counted only a few times. The chain combines TRBV5-1 with TRBJ2-1; 13 bases line up with TRBD2. The CDR3 length is 15 residues. CDR1 and CDR2 (germline): SGHRS, YFSETQ. The V gene end was trimmed by 4 bases and the J gene end by 8 bases; junction bases not matched to a gene: 6. The CDR3 DNA reads TGCGCCAGCAGCGACGGACTAGCGGGAGTAGATGAGCAGTTCTTC. Its protein product is CASSDGLAGVDEQFF. The full variable domain, in which reference TRBV5-1 and TRBJ2-1 provide the parts outside the CDR3, is KAGVTQTPRYLIKTRGQQVTLSCSPISGHRSVSWYQQTPGQGLQFLFEYFSETQRNKGNFPGRFSGRQFSNSRSEMNVSTLELGDSALYLCASSDGLAGVDEQFFGPGTRLTVL.

This chain joins TRBV11-2 and TRBJ2-5, with 9 nucleotides matching TRBD1. CDR1 and CDR2 from the germline V gene are SGHAT and FQNNGV. The CDR3 extends over 16 amino acids. V was clipped by 0 bases and J by 2 bases; unmatched bases: 4. The CDR3 loop reads CASSLDRTGVQETQYF. CDR3 nucleotides: TGTGCCAGCAGCTTAGACCGGACAGGGGTGCAAGAGACCCAGTACTTC. Drawing the rest from reference TRBV11-2 and TRBJ2-5, the complete variable domain is EAGVAQSPRYKIIEKRQSVAFWCNPISGHATLYWYQQILGQGPKLLIQFQNNGVVDDSQLPKDRFSAERLKGVDSTLKIQPAKLEDSAVYLCASSLDRTGVQETQYFGPGTRLLVL.

The chain has TRBV6-2 or TRBV6-3 and TRBJ2-1; D may be TRBD2 (5 bases). CDR3 length: 16 residues. V shed 4 bases and J shed 0 bases, with 13 bases lying between them. Germline V gene data show CDR1 as MNHEY and CDR2 as SVGEGT. The CDR3 region is CASSFYSVSSYNEQFF. CDR3 nucleotides: TGTGCCAGCAGTTTCTATAGCGTGAGCTCCTACAATGAGCAGTTCTTC.

The gene calls are TRBV10-3 and TRBJ1-1; TRBD1 is a possible D gene (6 bases). V was shortened by 5 bases and J by 1 base, with 14 bases between the two germline ends. The germline CDR1 and CDR2 sequences are ENHRY and SYGVKD. The CDR3 runs to 15 residues. CDR3: CAISPRQEPNTEAFF. The CDR3 DNA reads as TGTGCCATCAGTCCTAGACAGGAGCCGAACACTGAAGCTTTCTTT.

The genes are TRBV9 and TRBJ1-1; no reliable D call. Trimming pared 7 bases from V and 0 bases from J, leaving 13 bases between. CDR1 is SGDLS, CDR2 YYNGEE, per germline. The CDR3 has 14 amino acids. CDR3 sequence (DNA): TGTGCCAGCTCCCGAGGAGCTTTGAACACTGAAGCTTTCTTT. Amino acid sequence: CASSRGALNTEAFF. Drawing the rest from reference TRBV9 and TRBJ1-1, the complete variable domain is DSGVTQTPKHLITATGQRVTLRCSPRSGDLSVYWYQQSLDQGLQFLIQYYNGEERAKGNILERFSAQQFPDLHSELNLSSLELGDSALYFCASSRGALNTEAFFGQGTRLTVV.

The genes are TRBV5-1 and TRBJ2-2; D perhaps matches TRBD2 (6 bases). V was cut by 4 bases and J by 5 bases, with 15 bases left in between. From germline, CDR1 is SGHRS and CDR2 YFSETQ. The CDR3 runs 15 residues. The CDR3 is CASSLDGTGTGELFF. The DNA for the CDR3 is TGCGCCAGCAGCCTGGACGGGACTGGAACCGGGGAGCTGTTTTTT.

This chain joins TRBV19 and TRBJ1-2; 7 nucleotides line up with TRBD1. The germline V gene encodes CDR1 LNHDA and CDR2 SQIVND (reference sequence). This CDR3 is built from 14 residues. V lost 7 bases and J lost 4; bases outside the gene matches: 9. The CDR3 region is CASTNQGVGYGYTF. The CDR3 region has the DNA TGTGCCAGTACTAATCAGGGGGTTGGCTATGGCTACACCTTC. The complete variable domain, with remaining parts taken from reference TRBV19 and TRBJ1-2, reads DGGITQSPKYLFRKEGQNVTLSCEQNLNHDAMYWYRQDPGQGLRLIYYSQIVNDFQKGDIAEGYSVSREKKESFPLTVTSAQKNPTAFYLCASTNQGVGYGYTFGSGTRLTVV.